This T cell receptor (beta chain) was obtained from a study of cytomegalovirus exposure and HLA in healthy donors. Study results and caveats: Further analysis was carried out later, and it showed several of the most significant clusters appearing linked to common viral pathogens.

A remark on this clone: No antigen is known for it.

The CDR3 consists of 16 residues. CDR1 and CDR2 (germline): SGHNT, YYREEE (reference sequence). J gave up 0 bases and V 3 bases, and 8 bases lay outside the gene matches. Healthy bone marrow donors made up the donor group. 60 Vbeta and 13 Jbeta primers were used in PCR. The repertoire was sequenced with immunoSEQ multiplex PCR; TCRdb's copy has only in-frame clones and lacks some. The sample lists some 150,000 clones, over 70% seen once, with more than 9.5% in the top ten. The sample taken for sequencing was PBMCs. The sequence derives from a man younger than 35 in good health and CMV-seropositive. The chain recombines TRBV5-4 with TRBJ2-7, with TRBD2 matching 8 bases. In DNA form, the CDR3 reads TGTGCCAGCAGCTACGCCGGGACTAGTGGCTCCTACGAGCAGTACTTC. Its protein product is CASSYAGTSGSYEQYF.